A single sample is the source of the 26 T cell receptor beta chains below, sequenced in a study of post-analysis software for immune sequencing data. Study conclusions and caveats: TRBV5-6, TRBV5-1 and TRBV20-1 belonged to a set of roughly 5 TRBV segments that were more frequent in patients than controls.

Antigens of these TCRs are unknown. The TCR beta cDNA libraries contained unique molecular identifiers. TCRdb re-analysed the PCR reads in MiXCR, keeping a single row per CDR3 protein. This sample has about 430,000 distinct CDR3 sequences; over 30% occur once, and the top ten carry less than 8%. The sample consisted of blood. The receptors shown here come from a girl aged 2 to 9 with multiple sclerosis.

V gene TRBV29-1 combines with J gene TRBJ2-1; TRBD2 matches 8 bases. Germline V gene lookup returns CDR1 SQVTM and CDR2 ANQGSEA. This CDR3 has 12 residues. V lost 7 bases to trimming and J lost 5 bases; unmatched junction nucleotides: 4. The CDR3 spells CSGGLGDNEQFF. In nucleotides, the CDR3 is TGCAGCGGGGGACTAGGGGACAATGAGCAGTTCTTC.

This chain links TRBV15 with TRBJ2-1; 10 positions agree with TRBD2. V was clipped by 1 base and J by 0 bases; unmatched bases: 9. The germline V gene has CDR1 LNHNV and CDR2 YYDKDF (reference sequence). CDR3 length equals 19 residues. CDR3 DNA sequence: TGTGCCACCAGCAGAGGCGGACTAGCGGTCCCTAGCTCCTACAATGAGCAGTTCTTC. As protein: CATSRGGLAVPSSYNEQFF.

This clonotype was counted a few times. V and J are TRBV21-1 and TRBJ2-7; the table gives TRBD1 as D, unverified against the DNA. TRBV21-1 is noted as a pseudogene. The CDR3 runs 14 residues. Written as DNA, the CDR3 is TGTGCCAGCAGCACCGGGGGACAGGGGAACGAGCAGTACTTC. Translation gives CASSTGGQGNEQYF.

The chain combines TRBV12-3 or TRBV12-4 with TRBJ2-3; 9 bases match TRBD1. The CDR3 consists of 14 residues. With V trimmed by 4 bases and J by 4 bases, 3 bases remained unmatched. The DNA of the CDR3 is TGTGCCAGCAGTTCCCGGACAGGGGCAGATACGCAGTATTTT. It specifies CASSSRTGADTQYF.

The chain carries TRBV7-9 and TRBJ2-7; D may be TRBD2 (5 bases). This CDR3 has 14 residues. V was clipped by 3 bases and J by 3 bases, with 12 bases between them. Germline V gene data show CDR1 as SEHNR and CDR2 as FQNEAQ (reference sequence). The CDR3 protein is CASSLVEGVYEQYF. CDR3 DNA sequence: TGTGCCAGCAGCTTGGTCGAGGGAGTCTACGAGCAGTACTTC.

The rearrangement uses TRBV7-8 and TRBJ2-7, with D uncertain. The CDR3 loop spans 14 amino acids. Germline V gene lookup returns CDR1 SGHVS and CDR2 FQNEAQ. The germline V and J ends were trimmed by 1 base and 0 bases, with 7 bases remaining between them. CDR3 DNA: TGTGCCAGCAGCTTAGTACAGATCTCCTACGAGCAGTACTTC. Translating gives CASSLVQISYEQYF. The variable domain in full, with the rest retrieved from reference TRBV7-8 and TRBJ2-7, is GAGVSQSPRYKVAKRGQDVALRCDPISGHVSLFWYQQALGQGPEFLTYFQNEAQLDKSGLPSDRFFAERPEGSVSTLKIQRTQQEDSAVYLCASSLVQISYEQYFGPGTRLTVT.

The chain has TRBV6-2 or TRBV6-3 and TRBJ1-5; TRBD1 might be the D (5 bases). The V end lost 2 bases, the J end lost 8 bases, and 16 bases lay between the germline ends. CDR3 length: 15 residues. Germline CDR1 and CDR2: MNHEY and SVGEGT. As DNA, the CDR3 is TGTGCCAGCAGTTACGGAGACAGAATTGTTGAGCCCCAGCATTTT. Its protein product is CASSYGDRIVEPQHF.

This clonotype was detected only a few times. J is TRBJ2-5 and V is TRBV24-1, with D possibly being TRBD2 (5 bases). The germline V and J ends were trimmed by 3 bases and 0 bases, with 10 bases remaining between them. CDR3 length: 15 residues. CDR1 and CDR2 (germline): KGHDR, SFDVKD. The CDR3, as DNA: TGTGCCACCAGTGATCTAAGGCGGGACCAAGAGACCCAGTACTTC. Encoded protein: CATSDLRRDQETQYF.

The chain is built from TRBV6-6 and TRBJ1-4; the D gene is possibly TRBD1 (6 bases). The ends were cut back, 6 bases at V and 0 bases at J, with 14 bases in the middle. Per the germline V gene, CDR1 is MNHNY and CDR2 is SVGAGI (reference sequence). The CDR3 contains 16 residues. The CDR3 coding sequence is TGTGCCAGCAGCTCCGGACAGACAACAACTAATGAAAAACTGTTTTTT. Amino acid sequence: CASSSGQTTTNEKLFF.

The rearrangement joins TRBV20-1 to TRBJ2-7; D not certain. From germline, CDR1 is DFQATT and CDR2 SNEGSKA (reference sequence). This CDR3 region has 14 residues. Trimming left V 0 bases short and J 4 bases short, with 13 bases between. In nucleotides, the CDR3 is TGCAGTGCTAGAGAAAACAGAAACCGATACGAGCAGTACTTC. As protein: CSARENRNRYEQYF.

This clonotype was detected many times. The chain carries TRBV7-2 and TRBJ2-5; no firm D call. Germline V gene data show CDR1 as SGHTA and CDR2 as FQGNSA. V was pared by 5 bases and J by 5 bases, with 15 bases between. The CDR3 runs 14 residues. The CDR3 sequence: CASSLGQPQETQYF. CDR3 DNA: TGTGCCAGCAGCCTAGGGCAGCCTCAGGAGACCCAGTACTTC.

In this sample, this clonotype turned up once. The chain employs TRBV5-5 and TRBJ2-1; D is unresolved. Germline CDR1 reads SGHKS; CDR2 reads YYEKEE (reference sequence). There are 13 residues in the CDR3. V dropped 3 bases and J dropped 7 bases, with 11 bases sitting between them. This CDR3 reads CASSYTLENEQFF. In nucleotides, the CDR3 is TGTGCCAGCAGCTACACCCTAGAAAATGAGCAGTTCTTC.

The chain carries TRBV4-1 and TRBJ2-3; D not resolved. CDR3 length equals 13 residues. Germline CDR1 MGHRA, CDR2 YSYEKL. Trimming cost V 1 base and J 3 bases, with 5 bases left between them. Written as DNA, the CDR3 is TGCGCCAGCAGCCAAGGACCTACAGATACGCAGTATTTT. It codes for CASSQGPTDTQYF.

J is TRBJ1-2 and V is TRBV11-2; 10 bases agree with TRBD1. The CDR3 consists of 16 residues. V gave up 5 bases and J gave up 3 bases; unmatched junction bases: 9. Germline V gives CDR1 SGHAT, CDR2 FQNNGV. The CDR3 DNA is TGTGCCAGCAGCCCGGGACAGGGGCGTGGAGACTATGGCTACACCTTC. Residues: CASSPGQGRGDYGYTF. Combining the CDR3 with reference TRBV11-2 and TRBJ1-2 gives the whole variable domain EAGVAQSPRYKIIEKRQSVAFWCNPISGHATLYWYQQILGQGPKLLIQFQNNGVVDDSQLPKDRFSAERLKGVDSTLKIQPAKLEDSAVYLCASSPGQGRGDYGYTFGSGTRLTVV.

This clonotype showed up just a few times. The chain links TRBV6-6 to TRBJ2-5; 8 bases are shared with TRBD2. The CDR3 consists of 17 residues. CDR1 MNHNY and CDR2 SVGAGI come from the germline V gene (reference sequence). The junction had 8 bases not matched to a gene; V was cut back by 0 bases and J by 2 bases. The DNA for the CDR3 is TGTGCCAGCAGTTACTCGAGCGGGAGTCAGGTACAAGAGACCCAGTACTTC. Translation gives CASSYSSGSQVQETQYF.

The chain employs TRBV9 and TRBJ1-2; 8 bases are shared with TRBD1. J gave up 4 bases and V 4 bases, and 12 bases lay outside the gene matches. CDR1 is SGDLS and CDR2 is YYNGEE in the germline V gene. The CDR3 length is 16 residues. The CDR3 sequence is CASSTQTGEHVYGYTF. CDR3 DNA sequence: TGTGCCAGCAGCACCCAGACAGGGGAGCATGTCTATGGCTACACCTTC.

A word on this clonotype: The junction does not match germline at one end; this may be a read error. J is TRBJ2-5 and V is TRBV10-3; TRBD2 agrees at 7 bases. The CDR3 has 12 residues. From germline, CDR1 is ENHRY and CDR2 SYGVKD. CDR3 in amino acids: CANSRGEETQYF. The CDR3 nucleotides are TGTGCCAACAGTCGGGGGGAAGAGACCCAGTACTTC.

The V call is TRBV3-1, the J call TRBJ2-7; 8 nucleotides align to TRBD2. CDR1 and CDR2 from the germline V gene are LGHDT and YNNKEL (reference sequence). CDR3 length: 12 residues. V was pared by 6 bases and J by 7 bases, with 5 bases of the junction left unmatched. The CDR3 bases are TGTGCCAGCAGATCCAAGCGGGGGGAGCAGTACTTC. It translates to CASRSKRGEQYF.

This chain links TRBV7-2 with TRBJ2-5; TRBD1 agrees at 7 bases. Germline V lookup: CDR1 SGHTA, CDR2 FQGNSA. The CDR3 is 14 residues long. V trimming: 3 bases; J trimming: 1 base; junction bases outside the gene matches: 2. The CDR3 loop reads CASSLDRSQETQYF. The CDR3, as DNA: TGTGCCAGCAGCTTGGACAGGTCCCAAGAGACCCAGTACTTC.

V usage is TRBV28 and J usage is TRBJ2-5; either TRBD1 or TRBD2 may fit D (5 bases each). There are 15 residues in the CDR3. Germline V gene data show CDR1 as MDHEN and CDR2 as SYDVKM. V gave up 6 bases and J gave up 7 bases, with 21 bases separating them. The CDR3 nucleotides read TGTGCCAGCAGGAGAACCGGGGCCCTACCGGGGACCCAGTACTTC. Translated: CASRRTGALPGTQYF. Filled out from reference TRBV28 and TRBJ2-5, the complete variable domain reads DVKVTQSSRYLVKRTGEKVFLECVQDMDHENMFWYRQDPGLGLRLIYFSYDVKMKEKGDIPEGYSVSREKKERFSLILESASTNQTSMYLCASRRTGALPGTQYFGPGTRLLVL.

The gene calls are TRBV5-1 and TRBJ2-3; D might be TRBD1 or TRBD2, each matching 5 bases. Trimming left V 4 bases short and J 0 bases short, with 12 bases between. The CDR3 has 15 amino acids. Germline CDR1 reads SGHRS; CDR2 reads YFSETQ. This chain's CDR3 is CASSPGRRSTDTQYF. For the CDR3, the DNA is TGCGCCAGCAGCCCGGGACGGAGAAGCACAGATACGCAGTATTTT.

The gene calls are TRBV9 and TRBJ2-3, with 10 nucleotides matching TRBD2. Germline V gene lookup returns CDR1 SGDLS and CDR2 YYNGEE. V lost 3 bases, J lost 5 bases, and 6 bases stayed unmatched. The CDR3 sequence is 15 residues long. The CDR3 nucleotides are TGTGCCAGCAGCGAAGCGGGGGGGCTGTTAGATACGCAGTATTTT. Protein product: CASSEAGGLLDTQYF.

J is TRBJ1-1 and V is TRBV5-1, with a tentative D call TRBD1 (6 bases). CDR1 and CDR2 from the germline V gene are SGHRS and YFSETQ. The CDR3 loop spans 14 amino acids. V lost 0 bases and J lost 4, with 10 bases in between. The CDR3 spells CASSLGGLRTEAFF. CDR3 DNA: TGCGCCAGCAGCTTGGGGGGGCTTCGCACTGAAGCTTTCTTT.

For the CDR3, the DNA is TGCAGTGCCCCCGTCGGGTCAGATAGAGAGACCCAGTACTTC. Translation: CSAPVGSDRETQYF. This sequence joins TRBV20-1 and TRBJ2-5; D is uncertain. Trimming took 6 bases from V and 4 from J, leaving 18 bases between them. CDR3 length: 14 amino acids. Germline CDR1 is DFQATT and CDR2 is SNEGSKA (reference sequence).

This clonotype appeared a few times. The chain is built from TRBV20-1 and TRBJ2-5; D possibly corresponds to TRBD1 (6 bases). The CDR3 runs to 15 residues. Germline CDR1 is DFQATT and CDR2 is SNEGSKA (reference sequence). V was trimmed by 1 base and J by 1 base, leaving 13 bases between them. CDR3 nucleotides: TGCAGTGCTAGAGTGGGGGCAGGAGGCCAAGAGACCCAGTACTTC. Protein sequence: CSARVGAGGQETQYF.

The chain couples TRBV11-2 to TRBJ2-1, with TRBD2 identical over 9 bases. With 4 bases clipped from V and 15 bases from J, the junction kept 16 bases outside the gene matches. This CDR3 contains 15 residues. CDR1 SGHAT and CDR2 FQNNGV come from the germline V gene. Here the CDR3 DNA reads TGTGCCAGCAGCTCATTAGCGGGAGCGGGGCCTCCGTTGTTCTTC. It codes for CASSSLAGAGPPLFF.